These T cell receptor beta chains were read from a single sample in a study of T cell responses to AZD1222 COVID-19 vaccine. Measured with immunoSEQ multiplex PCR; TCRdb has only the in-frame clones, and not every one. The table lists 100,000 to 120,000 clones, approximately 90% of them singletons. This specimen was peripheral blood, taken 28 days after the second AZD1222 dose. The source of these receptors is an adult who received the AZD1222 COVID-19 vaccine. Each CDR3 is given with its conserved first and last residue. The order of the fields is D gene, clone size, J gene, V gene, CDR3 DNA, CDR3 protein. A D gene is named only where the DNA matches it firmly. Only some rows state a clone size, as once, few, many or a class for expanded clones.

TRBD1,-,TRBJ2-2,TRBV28,TGTGCCAGCAGTTTAAGATCAGGGCGGACAGGAATCCAAACCGGGGAGCTGTTTTTT,CASSLRSGRTGIQTGELFF
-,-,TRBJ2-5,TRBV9,TGTGCCAGCAGCGTAGGGCAGGGAGGTACGGTTTCGGAGACCCAGTACTTC,CASSVGQGGTVSETQYF
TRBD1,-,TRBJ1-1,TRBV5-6,TGTGCCAGCAGACCAAGGGACAGGGCGAACACTGAAGCTTTCTTT,CASRPRDRANTEAFF
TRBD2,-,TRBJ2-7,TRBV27,TGTGCCAGCAGTTTAAGGGGTCTTCTGCGGGGGGGCTCCTACGAGCAGTACTTC,CASSLRGLLRGGSYEQYF
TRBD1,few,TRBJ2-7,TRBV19,TGTGCCAGTAGTAGGGACAGGAATTACGAGCAGTACTTC,CASSRDRNYEQYF
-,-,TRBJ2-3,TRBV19,TGTGCCAGTAGTCGGGCCGACTCCTTCCCCAAGGGTTCCACGCAGTATTTT,CASSRADSFPKGSTQYF
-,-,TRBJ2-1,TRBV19,TGTGCCAGTACCCGCGGGGGACAGGACTTCAATGAGCAGTTCTTC,CASTRGGQDFNEQFF
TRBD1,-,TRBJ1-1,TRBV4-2,TGTGCCAGCAGCCGAGAGACAGGGTCGGACACTGAAGCTTTCTTT,CASSRETGSDTEAFF
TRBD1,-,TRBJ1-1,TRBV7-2,TGTGCCAGCAGCCTAGGACAGGGGGTAGGTGAAGCTTTCTTT,CASSLGQGVGEAFF
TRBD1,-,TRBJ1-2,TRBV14,TGTGCCAGCAGCCAAGTCTCAGGGGGGCACTATGGCTACACCTTC,CASSQVSGGHYGYTF
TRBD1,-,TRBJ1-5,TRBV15,TGTGCCACCGGACAGGGACATGATCAGCCCCAGCATTTT,CATGQGHDQPQHF
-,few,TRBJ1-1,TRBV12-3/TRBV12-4,TGTGCCAGCAGTTTGGGTCCAGCAACTGAAGCTTTCTTT,CASSLGPATEAFF
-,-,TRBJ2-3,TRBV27,TGTGCCAGCAGTTTTCCGGGCCGAACAGATACGCAGTATTTT,CASSFPGRTDTQYF
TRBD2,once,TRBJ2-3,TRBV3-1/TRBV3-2,TGTGCCAGCAGCCGGAACCTAGCGGGGGTCGGAGATACGCAGTATTTT,CASSRNLAGVGDTQYF
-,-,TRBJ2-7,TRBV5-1,TGCGCCAGCAGCTTGCGGGGCCCCTACGAGCAGTACTTC,CASSLRGPYEQYF
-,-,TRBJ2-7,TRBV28,TGTGCCAGCATGGTGGGTTCTGGCGAGCAGTACTTC,CASMVGSGEQYF
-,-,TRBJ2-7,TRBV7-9,TGTGCCAGCGGGCAGGGGACCTACGAGCAGTACTTC,CASGQGTYEQYF
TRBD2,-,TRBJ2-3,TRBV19,TGTGCCAGTAGCAAACTAGCGGGAGGGGATGGCACAGATACGCAGTATTTT,CASSKLAGGDGTDTQYF
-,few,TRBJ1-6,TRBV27,TGTGCCAGCCGAGACGGCACTTCCTATAATTCACCCCTCCACTTT,CASRDGTSYNSPLHF
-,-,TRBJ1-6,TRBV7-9,TGTGCCAGCAGCTTAGACAGCTATAATTCACCCCTCCACTTT,CASSLDSYNSPLHF
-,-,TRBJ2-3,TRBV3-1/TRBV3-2,TGTGCCAGCAGCCAAGTTTACAGCAAAAGCACAGATACGCAGTATTTT,CASSQVYSKSTDTQYF
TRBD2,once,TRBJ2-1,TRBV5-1,TGCGCCAGCAGCTCAGGACTAGCGGGGAGCTCCTACAATGAGCAGTTCTTC,CASSSGLAGSSYNEQFF
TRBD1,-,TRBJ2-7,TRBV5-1,TGCGCCAGCAGCGGGGACAGAAGCTACGAGCAGTACTTC,CASSGDRSYEQYF
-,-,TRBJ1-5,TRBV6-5,TGTGCCAGCAGCGGCCAGGGGTTAGGAAATCAGCCCCAGCATTTT,CASSGQGLGNQPQHF
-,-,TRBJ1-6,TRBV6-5,TGTGCCAGCAGTTTGCGGACAGAAAGCAATTCACCCCTCCACTTT,CASSLRTESNSPLHF
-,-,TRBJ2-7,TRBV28,TGTGCCAGCAGAGCCAGGGGCGAGCAGTACTTC,CASRARGEQYF
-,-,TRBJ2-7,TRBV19,TGTGCCAGTAGTTCTAGCGCCAGCCCCTACGAGCAGTACTTC,CASSSSASPYEQYF
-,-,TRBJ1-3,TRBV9,TGTGCCAGCAGCCCACAGATCTCTGGAAACACCATATATTTT,CASSPQISGNTIYF
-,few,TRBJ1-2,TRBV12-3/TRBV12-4,TGTGCCAGCAGTTTTGGAGCTTATGGCTACACCTTC,CASSFGAYGYTF
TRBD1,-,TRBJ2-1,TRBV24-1,TGTGCCACCAGTGATACACAGGGGGAACCTTACAATGAGCAGTTCTTC,CATSDTQGEPYNEQFF
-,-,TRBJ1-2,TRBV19,TGTGCCAGTAGTCCCTGGGGAGGGAACTATGGCTACACCTTC,CASSPWGGNYGYTF
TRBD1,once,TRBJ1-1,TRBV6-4,TGTGCCAGCAGGCGGGACAGGTCGTCCACTGAAGCTTTCTTT,CASRRDRSSTEAFF
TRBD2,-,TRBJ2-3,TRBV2,TGTGCCAGCAGTGACCCCGGGAGGGTGACAGATACGCAGTATTTT,CASSDPGRVTDTQYF
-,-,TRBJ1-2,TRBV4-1,TGCGCCAGCAGCCAAGATTTAGGCAGGAACTATGGCTACACCTTC,CASSQDLGRNYGYTF